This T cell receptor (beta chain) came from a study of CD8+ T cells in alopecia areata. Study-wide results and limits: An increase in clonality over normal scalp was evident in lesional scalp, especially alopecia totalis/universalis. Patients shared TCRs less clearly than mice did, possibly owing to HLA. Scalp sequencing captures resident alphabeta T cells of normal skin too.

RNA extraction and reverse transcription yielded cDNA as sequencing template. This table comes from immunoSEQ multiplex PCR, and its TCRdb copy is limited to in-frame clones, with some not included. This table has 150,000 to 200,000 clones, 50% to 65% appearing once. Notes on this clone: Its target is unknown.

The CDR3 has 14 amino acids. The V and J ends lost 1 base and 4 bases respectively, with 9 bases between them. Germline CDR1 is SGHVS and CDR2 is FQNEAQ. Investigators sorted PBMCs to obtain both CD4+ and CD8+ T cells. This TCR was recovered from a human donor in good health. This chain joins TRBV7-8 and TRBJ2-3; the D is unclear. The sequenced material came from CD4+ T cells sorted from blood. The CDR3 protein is CASSLGTLADTQYF. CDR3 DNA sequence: TGTGCCAGCAGCTTAGGCACGTTGGCAGATACGCAGTATTTT.